This TCR beta chain is from a study of PD-1 blockade in classical Hodgkin lymphoma. Study-level results: Patients newly diagnosed and complete responders had comparable baseline diversity. Lower baseline TCR diversity was reported for newly diagnosed patients than for healthy donors. It was CD4+ TCR diversity, not CD8+, that rose significantly by C4D1.

Germline-derived CDR1 and CDR2 are SGHTA and FQGNSA. V lost 0 bases to trimming and J lost 1 base, with 15 bases between them. The CDR3 consists of 17 residues. About this clone: The target antigen is unknown.

Patients all relapsed after autologous stem cell transplantation, and there was variation in brentuximab vedotin exposure. By magnetic negative selection, CD4+ T cells were purified from thawed PBMCs. Sequencing used immunoSEQ multiplex PCR; TCRdb keeps in-frame clones, though not all of them. Altogether 26,000 or so clones are present, 70% to 80% being singletons, with the ten largest covering 2.4%. V usage is TRBV7-2 and J usage is TRBJ1-2, with D maybe TRBD1 (6 bases). This receptor was obtained from a human donor with classical Hodgkin lymphoma. Sample: CD4+ T cells from blood, taken at baseline. The CDR3 DNA reads as TGTGCCAGCAGCTTAGCGATGTATCGGACAGATAACTATGGCTACACCTTC. Its protein is CASSLAMYRTDNYGYTF.